These T cell receptor beta chains were read from a single sample in a study of PD-L1 blockade in urothelial cancer. Repertoires were generated with immunoSEQ multiplex PCR, while TCRdb's copy carries only in-frame clones and drops some. Altogether 48,000 or so clones are present, roughly nine tenths being singletons, with the ten largest covering roughly 14%. The sequences come from PBMCs, collected around atezolizumab (anti-PD-L1) treatment. These receptors were obtained from a woman between 55 and 75 years old with urothelial cancer. The CDR3 runs from the conserved cysteine through the conserved F or W. D genes are given only for firm matches. Clone size appears in some rows only: once, few, many, or a class for an expanded clone.

clone_size: -; v_call: TRBV27; d_call: -; j_call: TRBJ2-2; cdr3_aa: CASSSLWAHANTGELFF; cdr3_nt: TGTGCCAGCAGTTCCCTATGGGCCCACGCGAACACCGGGGAGCTGTTTTTT
clone_size: -; v_call: TRBV4-3; d_call: -; j_call: TRBJ1-4; cdr3_aa: CASSQDGRDIEKLFF; cdr3_nt: TGCGCCAGCAGCCAAGATGGAAGGGACATCGAAAAACTGTTTTTT
clone_size: once; v_call: TRBV9; d_call: TRBD2; j_call: TRBJ2-5; cdr3_aa: CASSVDGTRGTQYF; cdr3_nt: TGTGCCAGCAGCGTAGACGGGACTAGGGGGACCCAGTACTTC
clone_size: -; v_call: TRBV27; d_call: TRBD2; j_call: TRBJ2-1; cdr3_aa: CASSLWGGSSYNEQFF; cdr3_nt: TGTGCCAGCAGTTTATGGGGGGGATCCTCCTACAATGAGCAGTTCTTC
clone_size: -; v_call: TRBV19; d_call: TRBD1; j_call: TRBJ2-3; cdr3_aa: CASSLKARGLGDTQYF; cdr3_nt: TGTGCCAGTAGTCTTAAGGCCAGGGGGCTGGGAGATACGCAGTATTTT
clone_size: -; v_call: TRBV9; d_call: -; j_call: TRBJ2-3; cdr3_aa: CASSPRDPSEWSTDTQYF; cdr3_nt: TGTGCCAGCAGCCCCCGGGACCCTAGCGAGTGGAGCACAGATACGCAGTATTTT
clone_size: -; v_call: TRBV19; d_call: TRBD1; j_call: TRBJ1-5; cdr3_aa: CASSPGQGPSGPQHF; cdr3_nt: TGTGCCAGTAGCCCGGGACAGGGGCCCTCCGGGCCCCAGCATTTT
clone_size: -; v_call: TRBV15; d_call: TRBD1; j_call: TRBJ1-1; cdr3_aa: CATSDRTGNFAEAFF; cdr3_nt: TGTGCCACCAGCGACCGGACAGGGAATTTTGCTGAAGCTTTCTTT
clone_size: -; v_call: TRBV9; d_call: -; j_call: TRBJ2-2; cdr3_aa: CASSARVAGSNTGELFF; cdr3_nt: TGTGCCAGCAGCGCTCGGGTTGCGGGGAGCAACACCGGGGAGCTGTTTTTT
clone_size: once; v_call: TRBV5-1; d_call: TRBD2; j_call: TRBJ2-1; cdr3_aa: CASSGGLAGGRQFF; cdr3_nt: TGCGCCAGCAGCGGGGGACTAGCGGGGGGTAGGCAGTTCTTC
clone_size: -; v_call: TRBV4-1; d_call: TRBD2; j_call: TRBJ2-7; cdr3_aa: CASSQDMRSGVYEQYF; cdr3_nt: TGCGCCAGCAGCCAAGATATGCGTAGCGGGGTCTACGAGCAGTACTTC
clone_size: -; v_call: TRBV6-1; d_call: TRBD1; j_call: TRBJ1-5; cdr3_aa: CASSEAGQFDSNQPQHF; cdr3_nt: TGTGCCAGCAGCGAAGCGGGACAGTTCGATAGCAATCAGCCCCAGCATTTT
clone_size: few; v_call: TRBV4-3; d_call: -; j_call: TRBJ2-7; cdr3_aa: CASSQDSGAVSYEQYF; cdr3_nt: TGCGCCAGCAGCCAAGATTCTGGAGCGGTCTCCTACGAGCAGTACTTC
clone_size: -; v_call: TRBV19; d_call: -; j_call: TRBJ2-7; cdr3_aa: CASSMGPSRLLYEQYF; cdr3_nt: TGTGCCAGTAGTATGGGGCCCAGTAGACTCCTCTACGAGCAGTACTTC
clone_size: -; v_call: TRBV29-1; d_call: TRBD1; j_call: TRBJ1-2; cdr3_aa: CSVGPGQGYYGYTF; cdr3_nt: TGCAGCGTTGGCCCGGGACAGGGATACTATGGCTACACCTTC
clone_size: -; v_call: TRBV10-1; d_call: -; j_call: TRBJ2-7; cdr3_aa: CASSDPGSRPYEQYF; cdr3_nt: TGCGCCAGCAGTGATCCGGGAAGCCGTCCCTACGAGCAGTACTTC
clone_size: -; v_call: TRBV7-8; d_call: TRBD2; j_call: TRBJ2-7; cdr3_aa: CASSLGGGPGRLAGGQYEQYF; cdr3_nt: TGTGCCAGCAGCTTGGGGGGCGGGCCAGGTCGACTAGCGGGAGGGCAGTACGAGCAGTACTTC
clone_size: -; v_call: TRBV4-2; d_call: TRBD1; j_call: TRBJ2-6; cdr3_aa: CASSQATGVPTGANVLTF; cdr3_nt: TGTGCCAGCAGCCAAGCCACAGGGGTGCCAACTGGGGCCAACGTCCTGACTTTC
clone_size: -; v_call: TRBV18; d_call: TRBD1; j_call: TRBJ1-2; cdr3_aa: CASSPDRVFFYRDYGYTF; cdr3_nt: TGTGCCAGCTCACCCGACAGGGTGTTTTTTTATCGAGACTATGGCTACACCTTC